This T cell receptor (beta chain) comes out of a study of neurological immune-mediated disorders. Study observations and caveats: No CDR3 amino acid sequences recurred among expanded clones across subjects, suggesting private repertoires in all groups.

V lost 5 bases to trimming and J lost 9 bases; unmatched junction nucleotides: 10. The CDR3 is 14 amino acids. Germline V lookup: CDR1 SGHTA, CDR2 FQGNSA. This clonotype was seen repeatedly, ten times or more. Its antigen is unknown. 5'RACE with 10-nucleotide random UMIs produced the cDNA. TCRdb passed the 5' RACE reads through MiXCR, listing each CDR3 protein once. This table has 65,000 to 85,000 distinct CDR3 sequences, 3.2% appearing once. The chain employs TRBV7-2 and TRBJ2-1; 7 nucleotides align to TRBD2. The sequence was obtained from a woman between 50 and 59 years old with multiple sclerosis. The source material was PBMCs. Written as DNA, the CDR3 is TGTGCCAGCAGCCCGAGCGGGACTTTGACTGAGCAGTTCTTC. Its translation is CASSPSGTLTEQFF.